The present T cell receptor beta chain was sequenced within a study of blood T cells in healthy people across ages. Study summary: Roughly one uniquely barcoded beta molecule per two T cells was captured. Findings of the study overall: Diversity estimates from one million T cells were considered underestimates. Expanded clonotype shifts may have been confounded, as the donors had an unknown CMV status.

Extraction of total RNA produced a minimum of 5.5 micrograms from each sample. This clonotype was observed many times. What it binds is unknown. Through a sample-barcoded 5' primer and a J-beta primer mix, a second PCR was run for roughly 6 to 12 cycles. MiXCR, run by TCRdb on the 5' RACE reads, gives a single entry per CDR3 protein. Among 630,000 or so distinct CDR3 sequences, roughly 32% were seen once, and the ten largest hold 15%. V was shortened by 4 bases and J by 3 bases, with 11 bases between the two germline ends. The CDR3 length is 14 residues. CDR1 and CDR2 from the germline V gene are LGHDT and YNNKEL (reference sequence).

Sample: blood. V is TRBV3-1 and J is TRBJ2-3, with D unresolved. The receptor was derived from a woman of 80 years or more in good health. The CDR3 coding sequence is TGTGCCAGCAGCCTTGGACGCACGACAGATACGCAGTATTTT. It is translated as CASSLGRTTDTQYF.